The clone carrying this T cell receptor beta chain was found a few times. This specimen belongs to a study of early T cells in non-severe SARS-CoV-2 infection. Whole-study context: Sequencing of bulk RNA from unsorted whole blood was done, without chain pairing.

The CDR3 extends over 15 amino acids. The V end was cut by 4 bases, the J end by 1 base, with 12 bases between. The germline V gene encodes CDR1 SGHNT and CDR2 YYREEE (reference sequence). The TCR library protocol attached unique molecular identifiers to the individual cDNA molecules. TCRdb independently ran MiXCR on the 5' RACE reads; one entry per CDR3 protein. The sample lists about 64,000 distinct CDR3 sequences; around 19% were seen once. The source is an adult who was a healthcare worker with PCR-confirmed SARS-CoV-2 infection or an uninfected control (not recorded which). The V gene is TRBV5-4, the J gene TRBJ2-1; tentative D call: TRBD2 (6 bases). The sequences come from whole blood, collected at baseline. The CDR3, as DNA: TGTGCCAGCAGCGCGCGGGACTCGTCCTACAATGAGCAGTTCTTC. As protein: CASSARDSSYNEQFF. The whole variable domain, filled in from reference TRBV5-4 and TRBJ2-1, reads ETGVTQSPTHLIKTRGQQVTLRCSSQSGHNTVSWYQQALGQGPQFIFQYYREEENGRGNFPPRFSGLQFPNYSSELNVNALELDDSALYLCASSARDSSYNEQFFGPGTRLTVL.